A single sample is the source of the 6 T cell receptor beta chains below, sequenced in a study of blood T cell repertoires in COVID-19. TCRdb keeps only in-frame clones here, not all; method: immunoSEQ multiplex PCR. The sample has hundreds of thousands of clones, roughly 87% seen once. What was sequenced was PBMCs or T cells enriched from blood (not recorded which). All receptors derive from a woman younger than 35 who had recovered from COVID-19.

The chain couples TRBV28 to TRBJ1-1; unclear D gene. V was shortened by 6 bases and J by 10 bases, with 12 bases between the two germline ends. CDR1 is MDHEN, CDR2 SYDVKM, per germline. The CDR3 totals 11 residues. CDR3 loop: CASSQVTGAFF. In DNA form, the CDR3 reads TGTGCCAGCAGCCAAGTAACGGGAGCTTTCTTT.

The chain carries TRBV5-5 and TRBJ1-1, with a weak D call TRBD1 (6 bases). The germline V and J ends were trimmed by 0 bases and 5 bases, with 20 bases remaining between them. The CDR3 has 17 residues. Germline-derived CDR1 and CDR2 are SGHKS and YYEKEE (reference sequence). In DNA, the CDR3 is TGTGCCAGCAGCTTGGAAGGGGCAGGGGTGGGAAGGACTGAAGCTTTCTTT. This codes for CASSLEGAGVGRTEAFF.

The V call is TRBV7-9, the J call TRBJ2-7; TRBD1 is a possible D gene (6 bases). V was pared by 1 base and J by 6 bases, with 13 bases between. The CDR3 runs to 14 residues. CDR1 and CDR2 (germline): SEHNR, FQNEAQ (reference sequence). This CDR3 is CASSLVEDSPEQYF. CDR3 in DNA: TGTGCCAGCAGCTTAGTAGAGGACAGCCCCGAGCAGTACTTC.

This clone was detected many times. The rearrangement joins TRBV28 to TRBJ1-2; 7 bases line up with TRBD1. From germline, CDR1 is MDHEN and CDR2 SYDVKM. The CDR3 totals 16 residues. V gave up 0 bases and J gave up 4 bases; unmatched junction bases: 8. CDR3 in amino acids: CASSLWIDRAIYGYTF. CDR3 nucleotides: TGTGCCAGCAGTTTATGGATAGACAGGGCCATCTATGGCTACACCTTC.

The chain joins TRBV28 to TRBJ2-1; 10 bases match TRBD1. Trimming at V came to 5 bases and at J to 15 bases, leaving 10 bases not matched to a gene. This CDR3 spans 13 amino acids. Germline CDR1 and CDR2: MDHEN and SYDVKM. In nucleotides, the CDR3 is TGTGCCAGCAGTCCGCCCGGGACAGGGGATGGGTTCTTC. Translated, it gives CASSPPGTGDGFF.

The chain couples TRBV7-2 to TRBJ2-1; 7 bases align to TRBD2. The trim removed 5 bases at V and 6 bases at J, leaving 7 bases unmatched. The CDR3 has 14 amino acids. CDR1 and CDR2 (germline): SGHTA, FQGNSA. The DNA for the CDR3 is TGTGCCAGCAGCGGGACTACCAAACCCAATGAGCAGTTCTTC. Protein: CASSGTTKPNEQFF.